A single sample is the source of the 3 T cell receptor beta chains below, sequenced in a study of CD8+ T cells in alopecia areata. RNA, once extracted, was reverse transcribed into cDNA for use as the sequencing template. Only in-frame clones appear in the TCRdb table, and some are missing; sequencing was by immunoSEQ multiplex PCR. The table shows around 270,000 clones, with roughly 60% occurring only once. Treatment given: oral pan-JAK inhibitor, 5-10 mg twice daily. Sequenced here: CD4+ T cells sorted from blood, sampled at week 24, from a patient treated with tofacitinib. These TCRs come from a human donor with alopecia areata.

The chain couples TRBV29-1 to TRBJ1-2; possibly TRBD1 for D (6 bases). Germline lookup yields CDR1 SQVTM and CDR2 ANQGSEA. V lost 7 bases, J lost 11 bases, and 17 bases lay in between. This CDR3 contains 11 residues. The CDR3 loop reads CSAVGRQVYTF. CDR3 nucleotides: TGCAGCGCCGTGGGTCGACAGGTTTACACCTTC.

The chain has TRBV29-1 and TRBJ1-2, with 7 bases fitting TRBD1. Unmatched junction bases numbered 5, after V lost 0 bases and J lost 4 bases. Germline CDR1 is SQVTM and CDR2 is ANQGSEA. The CDR3 has 14 residues. The CDR3 here is CSVEDLGQIYGYTF. Written as DNA, the CDR3 is TGCAGCGTTGAAGATTTGGGACAGATCTATGGCTACACCTTC.

DNA for the CDR3: TGCAGCGTTGATAGGGACGCCGGCTACGAGCAGTACTTC. Its translation is CSVDRDAGYEQYF. J is TRBJ2-7 and V is TRBV29-1; either TRBD1 or TRBD2 may supply D (5 bases each). This CDR3 comprises 13 residues. Trimming took off 3 bases at V and 3 bases at J, with 12 bases between the two ends. CDR1 is SQVTM, CDR2 ANQGSEA, per germline.